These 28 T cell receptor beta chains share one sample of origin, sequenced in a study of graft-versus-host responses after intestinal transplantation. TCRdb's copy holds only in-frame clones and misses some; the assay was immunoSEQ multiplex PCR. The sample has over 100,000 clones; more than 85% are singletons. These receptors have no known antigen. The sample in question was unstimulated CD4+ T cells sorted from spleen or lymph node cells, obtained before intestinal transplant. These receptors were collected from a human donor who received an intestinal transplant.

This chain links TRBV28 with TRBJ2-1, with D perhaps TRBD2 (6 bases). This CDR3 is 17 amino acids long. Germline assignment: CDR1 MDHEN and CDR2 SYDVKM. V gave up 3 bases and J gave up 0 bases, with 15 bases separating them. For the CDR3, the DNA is TGTGCCAGCAGTTTCGGGCGGGACCTTTACTCCTACAATGAGCAGTTCTTC. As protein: CASSFGRDLYSYNEQFF.

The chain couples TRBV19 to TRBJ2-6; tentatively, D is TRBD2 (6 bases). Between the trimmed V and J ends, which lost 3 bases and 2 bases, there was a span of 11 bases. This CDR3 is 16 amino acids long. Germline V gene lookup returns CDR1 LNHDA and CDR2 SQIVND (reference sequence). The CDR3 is CASSIETRAGANVLTF. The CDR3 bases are TGTGCCAGTAGTATTGAGACTAGAGCTGGGGCCAACGTCCTGACTTTC.

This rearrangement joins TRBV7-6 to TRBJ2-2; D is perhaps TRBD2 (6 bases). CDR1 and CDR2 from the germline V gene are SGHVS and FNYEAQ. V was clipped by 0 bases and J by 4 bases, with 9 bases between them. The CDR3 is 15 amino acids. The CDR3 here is CASSLALGGTGELFF. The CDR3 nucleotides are TGTGCCAGCAGCTTAGCGCTCGGGGGCACCGGGGAGCTGTTTTTT. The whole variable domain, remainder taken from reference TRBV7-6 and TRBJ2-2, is GAGVSQSPRYKVTKRGQDVALRCDPISGHVSLYWYRQALGQGPEFLTYFNYEAQQDKSGLPNDRFSAERPEGSISTLTIQRTEQRDSAMYRCASSLALGGTGELFFGEGSRLTVL.

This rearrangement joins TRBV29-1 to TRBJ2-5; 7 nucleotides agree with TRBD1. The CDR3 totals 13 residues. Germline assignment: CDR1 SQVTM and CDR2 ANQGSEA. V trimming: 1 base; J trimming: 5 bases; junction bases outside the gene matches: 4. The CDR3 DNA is TGCAGCGTTGAAGTCGCCAGGGGGGAGACCCAGTACTTC. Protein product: CSVEVARGETQYF. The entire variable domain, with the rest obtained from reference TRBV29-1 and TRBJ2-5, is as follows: SAVISQKPSRDICQRGTSLTIQCQVDSQVTMMFWYRQQPGQSLTLIATANQGSEATYESGFVIDKFPISRPNLTFSTLTVSNMSPEDSSIYLCSVEVARGETQYFGPGTRLLVL.

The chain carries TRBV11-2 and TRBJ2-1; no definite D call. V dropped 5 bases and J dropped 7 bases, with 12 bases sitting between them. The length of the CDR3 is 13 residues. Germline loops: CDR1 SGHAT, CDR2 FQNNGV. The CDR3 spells CASSPGVLNEQFF. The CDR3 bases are TGTGCCAGCAGCCCAGGAGTCCTGAATGAGCAGTTCTTC. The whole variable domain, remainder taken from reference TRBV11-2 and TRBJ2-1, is EAGVAQSPRYKIIEKRQSVAFWCNPISGHATLYWYQQILGQGPKLLIQFQNNGVVDDSQLPKDRFSAERLKGVDSTLKIQPAKLEDSAVYLCASSPGVLNEQFFGPGTRLTVL.

The CDR3 coding sequence is TGCGCCAGCAGCCGACCACCGCTCGGGACGGACATTAATTCACCCCTCCACTTT. Its translation: CASSRPPLGTDINSPLHF. The J gene is TRBJ1-6, the V gene TRBV4-1; TRBD1 might be the D (5 bases). The CDR3 sequence is 18 residues long. Trimming left V 4 bases short and J 6 bases short, with 22 bases between. Germline lookup yields CDR1 MGHRA and CDR2 YSYEKL.

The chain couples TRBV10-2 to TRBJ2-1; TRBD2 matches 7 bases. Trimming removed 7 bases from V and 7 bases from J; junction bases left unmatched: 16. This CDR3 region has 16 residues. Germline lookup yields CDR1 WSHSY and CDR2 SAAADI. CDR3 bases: TGCGCCAGCAAGGCTAGCGGAGAGGGGAATCCGAATGAGCAGTTCTTC. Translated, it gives CASKASGEGNPNEQFF.

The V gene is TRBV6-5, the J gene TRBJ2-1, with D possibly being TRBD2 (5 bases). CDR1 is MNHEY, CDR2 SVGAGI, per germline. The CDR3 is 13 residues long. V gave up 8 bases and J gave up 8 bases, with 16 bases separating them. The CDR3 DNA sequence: TGTGCCAGCCGTCGCACTAGGAGCCATGAGCAGTTCTTC. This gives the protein CASRRTRSHEQFF.

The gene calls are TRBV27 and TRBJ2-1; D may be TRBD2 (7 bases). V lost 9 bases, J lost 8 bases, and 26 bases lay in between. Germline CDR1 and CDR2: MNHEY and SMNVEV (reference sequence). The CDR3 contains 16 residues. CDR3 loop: CASSEGGRHYWDEQFF. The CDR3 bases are TGTGCCAGTTCCGAGGGGGGGCGGCACTACTGGGATGAGCAGTTCTTC.

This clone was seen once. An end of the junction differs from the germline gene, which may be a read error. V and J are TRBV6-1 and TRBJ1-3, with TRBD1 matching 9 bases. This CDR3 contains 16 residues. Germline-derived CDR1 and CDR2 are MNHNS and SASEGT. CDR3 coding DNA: TGTGCCAGCTGTGACAGGGGGAGCAGTTCTGGAAACACCATATATTTT. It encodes CASCDRGSSSGNTIYF.

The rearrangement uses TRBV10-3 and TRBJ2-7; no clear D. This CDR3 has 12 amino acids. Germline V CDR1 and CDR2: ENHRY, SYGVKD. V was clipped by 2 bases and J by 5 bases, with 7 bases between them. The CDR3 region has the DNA TGTGCCATCAGTGAGCGCCAGGACGAGCAGTACTTC. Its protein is CAISERQDEQYF.

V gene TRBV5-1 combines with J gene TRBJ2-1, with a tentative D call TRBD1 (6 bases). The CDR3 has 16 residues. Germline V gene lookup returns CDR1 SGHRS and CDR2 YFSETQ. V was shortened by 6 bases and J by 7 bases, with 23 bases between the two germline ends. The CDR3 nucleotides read TGCGCCAGCACACCTTCCGGGACAAGCATGGGGAATGAGCAGTTCTTC. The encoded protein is CASTPSGTSMGNEQFF.

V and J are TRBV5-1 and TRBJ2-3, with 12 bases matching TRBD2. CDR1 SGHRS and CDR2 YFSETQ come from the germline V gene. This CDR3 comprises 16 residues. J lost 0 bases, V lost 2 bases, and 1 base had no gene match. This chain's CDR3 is CASSFGTSGSTDTQYF. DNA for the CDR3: TGCGCCAGCAGCTTCGGGACTAGCGGGAGCACAGATACGCAGTATTTT.

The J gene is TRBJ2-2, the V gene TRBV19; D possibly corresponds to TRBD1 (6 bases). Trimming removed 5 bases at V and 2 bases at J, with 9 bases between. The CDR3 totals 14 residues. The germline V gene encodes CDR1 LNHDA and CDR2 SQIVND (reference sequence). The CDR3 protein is CASSRDTNTGELFF. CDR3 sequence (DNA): TGTGCCAGTAGTCGGGACACCAACACCGGGGAGCTGTTTTTT.

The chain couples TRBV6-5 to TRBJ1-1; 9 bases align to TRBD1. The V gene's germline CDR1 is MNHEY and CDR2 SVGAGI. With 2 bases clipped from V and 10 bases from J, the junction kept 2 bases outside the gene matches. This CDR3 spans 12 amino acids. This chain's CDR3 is CASSYRTGAAFF. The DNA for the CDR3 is TGTGCCAGCAGTTACAGGACAGGGGCAGCTTTCTTT.

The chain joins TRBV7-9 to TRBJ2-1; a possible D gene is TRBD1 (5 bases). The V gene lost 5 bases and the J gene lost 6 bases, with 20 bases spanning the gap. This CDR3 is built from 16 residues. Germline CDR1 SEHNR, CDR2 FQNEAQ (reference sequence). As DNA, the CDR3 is TGTGCCAGCAGCCCTAGGGGCTCCCGAAGGGGCAATGAGCAGTTCTTC. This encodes CASSPRGSRRGNEQFF.

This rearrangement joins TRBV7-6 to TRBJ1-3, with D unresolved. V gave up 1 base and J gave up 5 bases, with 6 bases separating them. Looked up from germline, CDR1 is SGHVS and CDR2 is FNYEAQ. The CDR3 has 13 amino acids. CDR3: CASSLGLRNTIYF. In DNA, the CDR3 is TGTGCCAGCAGCTTAGGATTAAGAAACACCATATATTTT. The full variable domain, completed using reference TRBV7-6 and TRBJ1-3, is GAGVSQSPRYKVTKRGQDVALRCDPISGHVSLYWYRQALGQGPEFLTYFNYEAQQDKSGLPNDRFSAERPEGSISTLTIQRTEQRDSAMYRCASSLGLRNTIYFGEGSWLTVV.

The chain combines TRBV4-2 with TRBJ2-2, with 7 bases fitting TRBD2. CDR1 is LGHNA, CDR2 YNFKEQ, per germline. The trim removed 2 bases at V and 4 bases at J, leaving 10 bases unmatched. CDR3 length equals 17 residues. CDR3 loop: CASSQSPTSRGTGELFF. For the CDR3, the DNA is TGTGCCAGCAGCCAATCTCCGACTAGCCGGGGCACCGGGGAGCTGTTTTTT.

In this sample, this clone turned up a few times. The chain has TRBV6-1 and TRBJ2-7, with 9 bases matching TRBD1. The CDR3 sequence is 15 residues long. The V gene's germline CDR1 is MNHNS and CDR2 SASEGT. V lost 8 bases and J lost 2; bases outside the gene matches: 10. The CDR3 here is CASFSPDRGTYEQYF. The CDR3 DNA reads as TGTGCCAGCTTTTCCCCGGACAGGGGTACCTACGAGCAGTACTTC.

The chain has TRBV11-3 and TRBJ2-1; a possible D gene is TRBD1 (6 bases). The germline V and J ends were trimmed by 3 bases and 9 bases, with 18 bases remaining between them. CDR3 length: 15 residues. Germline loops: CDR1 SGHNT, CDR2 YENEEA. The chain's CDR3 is CASSFTGQFKGEQFF. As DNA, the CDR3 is TGTGCCAGCAGCTTTACAGGGCAGTTTAAGGGTGAGCAGTTCTTC. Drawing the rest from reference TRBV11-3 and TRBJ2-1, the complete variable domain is EAGVVQSPRYKIIEKKQPVAFWCNPISGHNTLYWYLQNLGQGPELLIRYENEEAVDDSQLPKDRFSAERLKGVDSTLKIQPAELGDSAVYLCASSFTGQFKGEQFFGPGTRLTVL.

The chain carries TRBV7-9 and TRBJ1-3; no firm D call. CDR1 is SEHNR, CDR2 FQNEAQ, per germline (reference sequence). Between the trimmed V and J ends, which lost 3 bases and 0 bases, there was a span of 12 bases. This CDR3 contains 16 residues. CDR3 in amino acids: CASSFFRPNSGNTIYF. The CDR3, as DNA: TGTGCCAGCAGCTTTTTCAGGCCCAACTCTGGAAACACCATATATTTT. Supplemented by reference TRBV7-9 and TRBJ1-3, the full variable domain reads DTGVSQNPRHKITKRGQNVTFRCDPISEHNRLYWYRQTLGQGPEFLTYFQNEAQLEKSRLLSDRFSAERPKGSFSTLEIQRTEQGDSAMYLCASSFFRPNSGNTIYFGEGSWLTVV.

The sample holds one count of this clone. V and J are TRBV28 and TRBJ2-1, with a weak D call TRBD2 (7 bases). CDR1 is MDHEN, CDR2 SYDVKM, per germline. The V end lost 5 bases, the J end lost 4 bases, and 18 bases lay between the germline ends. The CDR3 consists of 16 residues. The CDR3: CASSPTGGGNYNEQFF. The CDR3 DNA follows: TGTGCCAGCAGTCCTACGGGGGGCGGCAATTACAATGAGCAGTTCTTC.

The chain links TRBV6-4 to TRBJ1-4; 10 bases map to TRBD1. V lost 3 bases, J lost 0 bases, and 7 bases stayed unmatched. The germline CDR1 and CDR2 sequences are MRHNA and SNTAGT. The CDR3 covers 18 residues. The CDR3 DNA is TGTGCCAGCAGTGATTCCGGACAGGGGGAGGCAACTAATGAAAAACTGTTTTTT. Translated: CASSDSGQGEATNEKLFF.

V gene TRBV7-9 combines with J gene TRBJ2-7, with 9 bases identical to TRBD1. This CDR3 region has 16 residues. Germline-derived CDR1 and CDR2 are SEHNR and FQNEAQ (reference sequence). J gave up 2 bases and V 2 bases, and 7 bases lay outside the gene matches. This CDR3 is CASSLSGTGPTYEQYF. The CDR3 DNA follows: TGTGCCAGCAGCTTATCCGGGACAGGGCCTACCTACGAGCAGTACTTC.

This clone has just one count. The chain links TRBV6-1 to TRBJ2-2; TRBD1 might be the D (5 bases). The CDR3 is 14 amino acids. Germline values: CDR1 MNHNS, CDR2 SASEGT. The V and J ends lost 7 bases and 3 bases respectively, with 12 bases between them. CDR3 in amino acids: CASIWTTDTGELFF. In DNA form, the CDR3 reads TGTGCCAGCATCTGGACAACGGACACCGGGGAGCTGTTTTTT.

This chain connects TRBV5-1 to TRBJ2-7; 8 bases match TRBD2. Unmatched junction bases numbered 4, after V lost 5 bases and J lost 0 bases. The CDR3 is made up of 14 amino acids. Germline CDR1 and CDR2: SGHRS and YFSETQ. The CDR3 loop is CASRNSGDSYEQYF. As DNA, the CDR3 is TGCGCCAGCAGGAATAGCGGGGACTCCTACGAGCAGTACTTC. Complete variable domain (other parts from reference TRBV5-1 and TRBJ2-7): KAGVTQTPRYLIKTRGQQVTLSCSPISGHRSVSWYQQTPGQGLQFLFEYFSETQRNKGNFPGRFSGRQFSNSRSEMNVSTLELGDSALYLCASRNSGDSYEQYFGPGTRLTVT.

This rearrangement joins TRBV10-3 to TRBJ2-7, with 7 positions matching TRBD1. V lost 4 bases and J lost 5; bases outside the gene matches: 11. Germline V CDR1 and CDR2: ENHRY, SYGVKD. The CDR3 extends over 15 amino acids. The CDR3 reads CAISVDRNLENEQYF. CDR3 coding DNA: TGTGCCATCAGTGTGGACAGGAACCTGGAAAACGAGCAGTACTTC.

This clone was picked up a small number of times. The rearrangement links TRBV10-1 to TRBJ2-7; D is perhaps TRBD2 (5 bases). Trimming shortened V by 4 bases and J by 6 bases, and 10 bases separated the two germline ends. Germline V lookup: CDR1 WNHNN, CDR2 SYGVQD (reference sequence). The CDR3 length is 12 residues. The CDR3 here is CASSAGFGEQYF. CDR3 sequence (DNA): TGCGCCAGCAGTGCGGGATTTGGCGAGCAGTACTTC.